This is a list of T cell receptor beta chains from one sample in a study of T cell repertoires in cytomegalovirus infection. The antigens these receptors bind are not known. TCRdb processed the reads anew with MiXCR; each CDR3 protein has one entry. The sample contains approximately 990,000 distinct CDR3 sequences, approximately 31% of which appear only once. Here the sequenced sample was cultured CD8+ T cells from PBMCs, taken from culture after CMV antigen stimulation. These receptors came from a human donor in good health (CMV status not recorded). Some clones in this sample may be carry-over from other donors' samples. The CDR3 runs from the conserved cysteine through the conserved F or W.

TRBV7-2 CASSSRLLQETQYF
TRBV6-5 CASNPEIPNTEAFF
TRBV6-8 CASSYSLMKVDNEQFF
TRBV6-6 CASSYSTDSNQPQHF
TRBV6-5 CASSYLGLAGGNTGELFF
TRBV10-3 CAISDREVIAKYGYTF
TRBV12-3/TRBV12-4 CASIPGYNTEAFF
TRBV2 CASSRAQGGNQPQHF
TRBV12-3/TRBV12-4 CASSFHWAGGVEDTEAFF
TRBV3-1 CASSPLGGGPMNTEAFF
TRBV9 CASSQGGSGAEGNEQFF
TRBV14 CASSQDPWTSGPQETQYF
TRBV6-5 CASSFSGQPIYEQYF
TRBV7-6 CASSLVAVAGGPLSSPYNEQFF
TRBV20-1 CSAIPGLRPEAFF
TRBV27 CASSLSGLAGENYEQYF
TRBV6-1 CASSGTDRLTLEQYF
TRBV2 CASGGTRRFQTF
TRBV2 CASPGPIQGLHEQFF
TRBV9 CASSVTRRPNNEQFF
TRBV6-2/TRBV6-3 CASSYSRRGNTEAFF
TRBV7-6 CASSGRTGGLGDTQYF
TRBV7-6 CASSFSGFTGELFF
TRBV4-1 CASSQGVEDSYTF
TRBV12-3/TRBV12-4 CASSITGTIYGYTF
TRBV29-1 CSVRTVTENTEAFF
TRBV6-6 CASSPTILTIPPGNTIYF
TRBV7-6 CASSSRTGIGTFPSYGYTF
TRBV10-3 CAISRRDRTNNMNTEAFF
TRBV5-5 CASSLDHGYTDTQYF
TRBV7-2 CASSFLGGATNEKLFF
TRBV19 CASSPDRGPPEKLFF
TRBV7-2 CASSRTQSGANVLTF
TRBV19 CASSPRGAGDNEQVF
TRBV7-9 CASSLGPTGENEKLFF
TRBV6-5 CASSCASGAGETQYF
TRBV20-1 CSARDLQGTYEQYF